This TCR beta chain was identified during a study of T cell repertoires in cytomegalovirus infection. Study outcomes and limitations: Dominating the ex vivo response were TCR beta clonotypes that were CMV-specific and HLA-C-restricted.

This CDR3 is built from 15 residues. The germline V gene encodes CDR1 SGHRS and CDR2 YFSETQ. From the reads, TCRdb called clonotypes with MiXCR, one entry per CDR3 protein. The sample has around 530,000 distinct CDR3 sequences; approximately 26% are singletons. This clonotype appeared many times. Its specificity is not known. Germline is not matched at one junction end, which may reflect a read error. The sample was PBMCs. The sequence came from a human donor in good health (CMV status not recorded). Some clones in this sample may be carry-over from other donors' samples. This rearrangement joins TRBV5-1 to TRBJ2-5, with TRBD2 matching over 11 bases. The CDR3 DNA is TGTGCCAGCAGCCTAAGACTAGCGGGGCAAGAGACCCAGTACTTC. It encodes CASSLRLAGQETQYF. Combining the CDR3 with reference TRBV5-1 and TRBJ2-5 gives the whole variable domain KAGVTQTPRYLIKTRGQQVTLSCSPISGHRSVSWYQQTPGQGLQFLFEYFSETQRNKGNFPGRFSGRQFSNSRSEMNVSTLELGDSALYLCASSLRLAGQETQYFGPGTRLLVL.